This T cell receptor beta chain was recovered during a study of technical replicates of blood from several donors. The CDR3 has 17 residues. Germline V CDR1 and CDR2: MNHNS, SASEGT. After removal of 3 bases from V and 2 bases from J, the junction contained 5 bases not matched to a gene. Some clones are missing from TCRdb's copy, which holds only in-frame ones; the method was immunoSEQ multiplex PCR. This sample has some 14,000 clones; 80% to 85% occur once, and the top ten carry around 9.9%. V usage is TRBV6-1 and J usage is TRBJ1-6; 9 bases map to TRBD1. The material sequenced was PBMCs. This sequence originates from a human donor in good health. CDR3: CASSDGTGTTYNSPLHF. The CDR3 region has the DNA TGTGCCAGCAGTGATGGGACAGGGACAACCTATAATTCACCCCTCCACTTT.